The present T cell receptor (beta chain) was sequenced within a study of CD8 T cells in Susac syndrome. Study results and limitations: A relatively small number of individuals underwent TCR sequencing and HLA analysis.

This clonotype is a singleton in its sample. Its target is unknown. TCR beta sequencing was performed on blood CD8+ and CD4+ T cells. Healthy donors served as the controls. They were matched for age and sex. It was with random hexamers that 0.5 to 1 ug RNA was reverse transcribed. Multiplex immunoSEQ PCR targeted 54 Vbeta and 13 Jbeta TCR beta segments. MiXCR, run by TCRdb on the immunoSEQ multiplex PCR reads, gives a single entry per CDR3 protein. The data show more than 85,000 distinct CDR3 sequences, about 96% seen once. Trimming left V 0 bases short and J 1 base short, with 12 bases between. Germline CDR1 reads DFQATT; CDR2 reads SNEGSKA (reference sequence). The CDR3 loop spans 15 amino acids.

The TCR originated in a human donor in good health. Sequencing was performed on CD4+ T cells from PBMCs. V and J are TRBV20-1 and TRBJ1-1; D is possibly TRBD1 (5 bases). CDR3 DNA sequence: TGCAGTGCTAGAGACGGGGCGAACCCGAACACTGAAGCTTTCTTT. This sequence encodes CSARDGANPNTEAFF.